This T cell receptor beta chain was found in a study of cytomegalovirus exposure and HLA in healthy donors. The CDR3 contains 17 residues. Germline CDR1 is LNHDA and CDR2 is SQIVND (reference sequence). V lost 4 bases, J lost 4 bases, and 22 bases lay in between. Findings and caveats of the study: Later on, an analysis found that several of the most significant clusters appeared to be linked to common viral pathogens, which included parvovirus B19.

It was with 60 Vbeta and 13 Jbeta primers that the PCR ran. Sequencing used immunoSEQ multiplex PCR; TCRdb keeps in-frame clones, though not all of them. Of approximately 94,000 clones in the sample, 60% to 85% were seen once. On this clone itself: Antigen unknown.

The TCR was taken from a man aged 25-40 years in good health and CMV-seropositive. Sequenced material: PBMCs. V and J are TRBV19 and TRBJ1-2, with TRBD1 as a possible D gene (6 bases). CDR3: CASSSRDTLGEAYGYTF. DNA of the CDR3: TGTGCCAGTAGTAGCCGGGACACTTTGGGCGAAGCCTATGGCTACACCTTC.